This TCR beta chain was recovered during a study of cytomegalovirus exposure and HLA in healthy donors. Notes on the study in general: Researchers counted around 180 TCR beta chains as cytomegalovirus-associated.

With regard to this clone: Antigen specificity is unknown.

The study ran its PCR with 60 Vbeta and 13 Jbeta primers. TCRdb keeps only in-frame clones here, not all; method: immunoSEQ multiplex PCR. Counted here are approximately 110,000 clones, over 55% occurring once; the ten biggest clones make up over 6.5%. The clonotype was recovered from a man in his late teens or twenties in good health and CMV-seropositive. The source material was PBMCs.

CDR3 sequence (DNA): TGTGCCAGCAGTGAAGCGCCCCTGTCCGCGGGGGCCAAAGGTACGCAGTATTTT. Translated: CASSEAPLSAGAKGTQYF. The chain is built from TRBV6-1 and TRBJ2-3, with a tentative D call TRBD2 (7 bases). Between the trimmed V and J ends, which lost 0 bases and 8 bases, there was a span of 24 bases. The CDR3 covers 18 residues. Germline CDR1 is MNHNS and CDR2 is SASEGT.